The following is a T cell receptor (beta chain) sequence with its context. Authors' analysis steps: Estimation of nucleated cell counts was performed using reference gene primer amplification. Some clones are missing from TCRdb's copy, which holds only in-frame ones; the method was immunoSEQ multiplex PCR. D and trimming come from the DNA, and the V and J calls and clone size come from that table. The sample has 250,000 to 300,000 clones; 90% are singletons. The data belong to a study of blood T cell repertoires in COVID-19. Overall study context: Samples came from the United States, Italy and Spain, spanning acute and convalescent COVID-19.

The TCR was taken from an older woman with COVID-19, enrolled during active disease. Material: peripheral blood.

CDR3 in DNA: TGTGCCAGCAGCCTGACAGGGGACGCGGGCTATGGCTACACCTTC. Its protein is CASSLTGDAGYGYTF. V is TRBV5-4 and J is TRBJ1-2; TRBD1 matches at 8 bases. Germline V gene data show CDR1 as SGHNT and CDR2 as YYREEE (reference sequence). The junction had 9 bases not matched to a gene; V was cut back by 4 bases and J by 4 bases. The length of the CDR3 is 15 residues.